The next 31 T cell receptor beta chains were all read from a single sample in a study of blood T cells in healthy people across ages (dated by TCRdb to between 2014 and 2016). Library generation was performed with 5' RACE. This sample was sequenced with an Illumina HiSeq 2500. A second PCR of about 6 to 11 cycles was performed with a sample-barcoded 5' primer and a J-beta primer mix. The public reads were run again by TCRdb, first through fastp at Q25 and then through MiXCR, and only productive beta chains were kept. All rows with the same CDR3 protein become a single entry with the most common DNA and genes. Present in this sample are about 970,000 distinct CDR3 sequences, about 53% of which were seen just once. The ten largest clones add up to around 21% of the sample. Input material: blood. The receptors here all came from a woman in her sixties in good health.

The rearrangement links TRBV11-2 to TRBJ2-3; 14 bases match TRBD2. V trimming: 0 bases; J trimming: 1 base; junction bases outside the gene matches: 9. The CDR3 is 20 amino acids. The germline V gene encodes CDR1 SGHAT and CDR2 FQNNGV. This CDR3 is CASSLEAPGLAGAGTDTQYF. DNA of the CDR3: TGTGCCAGCAGCTTAGAGGCTCCGGGACTAGCGGGAGCGGGCACAGATACGCAGTATTTT. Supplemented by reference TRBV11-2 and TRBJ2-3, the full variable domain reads EAGVAQSPRYKIIEKRQSVAFWCNPISGHATLYWYQQILGQGPKLLIQFQNNGVVDDSQLPKDRFSAERLKGVDSTLKIQPAKLEDSAVYLCASSLEAPGLAGAGTDTQYFGPGTRLTVL.

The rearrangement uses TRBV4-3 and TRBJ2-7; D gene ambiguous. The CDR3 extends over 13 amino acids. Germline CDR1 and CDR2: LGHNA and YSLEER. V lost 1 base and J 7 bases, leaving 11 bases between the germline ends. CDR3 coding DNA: TGCGCCAGCAGCCAAGTAACCGGGTTGGAGCAGTACTTC. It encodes CASSQVTGLEQYF.

Here the CDR3 DNA reads TGTGCCAGCAGTTTAGGGGCGGGACAGGGTGCCGGGGAGCTGTTTTTT. It yields the protein CASSLGAGQGAGELFF. The chain links TRBV12-3 or TRBV12-4 to TRBJ2-2; 9 bases line up with TRBD1. V trimming: 1 base; J trimming: 6 bases; junction bases outside the gene matches: 6. CDR3 length equals 16 residues.

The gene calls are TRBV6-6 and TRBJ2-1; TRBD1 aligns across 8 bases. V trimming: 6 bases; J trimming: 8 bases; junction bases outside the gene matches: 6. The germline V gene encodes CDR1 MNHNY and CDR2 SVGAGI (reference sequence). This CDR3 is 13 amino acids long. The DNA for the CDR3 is TGTGCCAGCAGCCGCCAGGGGGCCCATGAGCAGTTCTTC. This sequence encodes CASSRQGAHEQFF.

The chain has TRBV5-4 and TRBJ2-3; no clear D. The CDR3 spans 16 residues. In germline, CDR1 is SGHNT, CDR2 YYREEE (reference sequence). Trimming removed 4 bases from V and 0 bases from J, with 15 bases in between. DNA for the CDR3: TGTGCCAGCAGCGATCGCGGTCCTGCTAGCACAGATACGCAGTATTTT. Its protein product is CASSDRGPASTDTQYF.

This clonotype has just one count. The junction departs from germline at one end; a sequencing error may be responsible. The CDR3 spells CSAGPYFSSEANVLTF. In DNA form, the CDR3 reads TGCAGTGCGGGACCCTACTTCAGCTCTGAGGCCAACGTCCTGACTTTC. The chain combines TRBV20-1 with TRBJ2-6, with D perhaps being TRBD1 or TRBD2 (5 bases each). The V gene's germline CDR1 is DFQATT and CDR2 SNEGSKA (reference sequence). The length of the CDR3 is 16 residues.

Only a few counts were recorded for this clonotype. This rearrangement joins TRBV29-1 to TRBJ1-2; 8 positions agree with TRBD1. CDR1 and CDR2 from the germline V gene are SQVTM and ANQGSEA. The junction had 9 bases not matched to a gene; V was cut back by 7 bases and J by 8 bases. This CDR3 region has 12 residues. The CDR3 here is CSATGQAEGYTF. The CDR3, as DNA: TGCAGCGCTACGGGACAGGCGGAAGGCTACACCTTC.

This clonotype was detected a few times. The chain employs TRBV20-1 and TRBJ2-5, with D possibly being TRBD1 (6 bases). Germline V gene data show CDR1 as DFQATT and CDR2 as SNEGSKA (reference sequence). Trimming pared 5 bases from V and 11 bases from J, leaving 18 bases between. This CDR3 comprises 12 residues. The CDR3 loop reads CSAGRRGTEQYF. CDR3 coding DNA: TGCAGTGCTGGTCGCAGGGGTACTGAGCAGTACTTC.

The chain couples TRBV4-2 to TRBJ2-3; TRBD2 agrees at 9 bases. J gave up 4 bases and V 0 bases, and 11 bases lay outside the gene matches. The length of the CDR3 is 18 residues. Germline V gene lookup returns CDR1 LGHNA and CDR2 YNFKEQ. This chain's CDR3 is CASSQDFGLAGTSDTQYF. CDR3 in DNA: TGTGCCAGCAGCCAAGATTTTGGCCTAGCGGGAACCTCAGATACGCAGTATTTT.

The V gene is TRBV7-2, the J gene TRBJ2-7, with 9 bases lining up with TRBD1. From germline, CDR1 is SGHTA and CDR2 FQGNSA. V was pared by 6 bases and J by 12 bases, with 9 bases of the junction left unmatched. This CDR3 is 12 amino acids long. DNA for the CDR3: TGTGCCAGCAGAACAGGGGGCGGCGGGGGGTACTTC. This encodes CASRTGGGGGYF.

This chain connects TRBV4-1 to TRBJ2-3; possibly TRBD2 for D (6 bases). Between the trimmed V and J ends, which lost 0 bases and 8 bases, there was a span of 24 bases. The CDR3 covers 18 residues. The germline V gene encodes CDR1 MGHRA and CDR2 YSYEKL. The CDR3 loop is CASSQEGGDSQRYATQYF. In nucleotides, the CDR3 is TGCGCCAGCAGCCAAGAAGGTGGGGACTCTCAAAGGTACGCTACGCAGTATTTT.

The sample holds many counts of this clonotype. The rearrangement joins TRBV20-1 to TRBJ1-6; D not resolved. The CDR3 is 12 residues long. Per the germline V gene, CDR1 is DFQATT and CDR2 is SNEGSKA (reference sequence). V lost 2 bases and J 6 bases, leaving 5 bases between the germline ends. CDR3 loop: CSARYSNSPLHF. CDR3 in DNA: TGCAGTGCTAGATATTCTAATTCACCCCTCCACTTT.

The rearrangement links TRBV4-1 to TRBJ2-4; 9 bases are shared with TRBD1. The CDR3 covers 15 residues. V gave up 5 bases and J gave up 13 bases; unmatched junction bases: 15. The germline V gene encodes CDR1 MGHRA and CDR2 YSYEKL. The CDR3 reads CASSNTPGQGIGQYF. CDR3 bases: TGCGCCAGCAGCAATACGCCGGGACAGGGAATAGGGCAGTACTTC.

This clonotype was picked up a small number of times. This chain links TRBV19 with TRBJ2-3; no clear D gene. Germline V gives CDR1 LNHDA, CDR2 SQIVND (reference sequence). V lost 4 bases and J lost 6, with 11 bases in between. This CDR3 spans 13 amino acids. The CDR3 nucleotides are TGTGCCAGTAGTAGTAGGGCCGGGGATACGCAGTATTTT. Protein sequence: CASSSRAGDTQYF.

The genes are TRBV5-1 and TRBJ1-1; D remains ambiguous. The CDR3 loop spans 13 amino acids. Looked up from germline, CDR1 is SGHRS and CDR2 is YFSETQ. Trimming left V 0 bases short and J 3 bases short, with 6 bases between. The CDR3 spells CASSLEVDTEAFF. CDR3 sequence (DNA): TGCGCCAGCAGCTTGGAAGTGGACACTGAAGCTTTCTTT. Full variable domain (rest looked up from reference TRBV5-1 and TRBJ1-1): KAGVTQTPRYLIKTRGQQVTLSCSPISGHRSVSWYQQTPGQGLQFLFEYFSETQRNKGNFPGRFSGRQFSNSRSEMNVSTLELGDSALYLCASSLEVDTEAFFGQGTRLTVV.

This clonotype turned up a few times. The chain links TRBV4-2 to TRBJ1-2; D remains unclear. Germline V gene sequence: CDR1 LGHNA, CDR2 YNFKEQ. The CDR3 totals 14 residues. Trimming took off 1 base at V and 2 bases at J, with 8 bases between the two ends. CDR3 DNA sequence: TGTGCCAGCAGCCAAGGACGGTCAAACTATGGCTACACCTTC. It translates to CASSQGRSNYGYTF.

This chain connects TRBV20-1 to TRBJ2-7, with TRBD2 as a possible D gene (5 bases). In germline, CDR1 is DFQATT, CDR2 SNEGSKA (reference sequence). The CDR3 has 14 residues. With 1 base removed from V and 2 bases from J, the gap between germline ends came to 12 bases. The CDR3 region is CSARVARGTYEQYF. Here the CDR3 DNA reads TGCAGTGCTAGAGTCGCTAGAGGGACCTACGAGCAGTACTTC.

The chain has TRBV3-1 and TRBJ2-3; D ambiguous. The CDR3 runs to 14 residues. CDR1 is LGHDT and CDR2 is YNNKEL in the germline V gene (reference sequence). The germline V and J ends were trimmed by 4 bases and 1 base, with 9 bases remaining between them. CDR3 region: CASSRRDGTDTQYF. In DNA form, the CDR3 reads TGTGCCAGCAGCCGGAGAGACGGCACAGATACGCAGTATTTT.

CDR3 amino acids: CSVEWGSQETQYF. The CDR3 DNA sequence: TGCAGCGTTGAATGGGGGAGTCAAGAGACCCAGTACTTC. The chain combines TRBV29-1 with TRBJ2-5, with D perhaps assigned TRBD1 or TRBD2 (5 bases each). The germline V gene encodes CDR1 SQVTM and CDR2 ANQGSEA. The CDR3 consists of 13 residues. Trimming shortened V by 2 bases and J by 2 bases, and 9 bases separated the two germline ends.

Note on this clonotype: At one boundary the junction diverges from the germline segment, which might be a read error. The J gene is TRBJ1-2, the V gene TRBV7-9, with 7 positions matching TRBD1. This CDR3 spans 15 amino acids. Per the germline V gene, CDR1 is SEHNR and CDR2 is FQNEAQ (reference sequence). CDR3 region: CARSSLDRANYGYTF. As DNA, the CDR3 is TGTGCCCGCAGCTCCCTTGACAGGGCTAACTATGGCTACACCTTC.

The CDR3: CASSESIRTVYNEQFF. In DNA, the CDR3 is TGTGCCAGCAGCGAGTCGATACGGACGGTATACAATGAGCAGTTCTTC. The chain has TRBV9 and TRBJ2-1; D uncertain. CDR1 is SGDLS and CDR2 is YYNGEE in the germline V gene. The CDR3 extends over 16 amino acids. V gave up 3 bases and J gave up 4 bases, with 17 bases separating them.

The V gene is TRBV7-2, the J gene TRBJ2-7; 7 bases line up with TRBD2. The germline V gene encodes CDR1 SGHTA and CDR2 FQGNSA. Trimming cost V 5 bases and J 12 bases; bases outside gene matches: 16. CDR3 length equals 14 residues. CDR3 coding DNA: TGTGCCAGCAGCCCTCGACTAGCTCTGGAGACCCGGTACTTC. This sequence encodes CASSPRLALETRYF. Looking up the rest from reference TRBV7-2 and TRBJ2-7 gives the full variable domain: GAGVSQSPSNKVTEKGKDVELRCDPISGHTALYWYRQSLGQGLEFLIYFQGNSAPDKSGLPSDRFSAERTGGSVSTLTIQRTQQEDSAVYLCASSPRLALETRYFGPGTRLTVT.

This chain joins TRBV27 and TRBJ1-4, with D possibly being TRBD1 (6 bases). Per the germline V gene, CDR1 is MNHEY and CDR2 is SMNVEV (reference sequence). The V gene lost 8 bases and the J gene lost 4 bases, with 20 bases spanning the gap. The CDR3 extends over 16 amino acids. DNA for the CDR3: TGTGCCAGCGGGCCCCCTCTACAGGGAGTTAATGAAAAACTGTTTTTT. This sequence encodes CASGPPLQGVNEKLFF.

The CDR3 is CSVGSLDRNQPQHF. The CDR3 region has the DNA TGCAGCGTTGGAAGCTTAGACAGAAATCAGCCCCAGCATTTT. This chain uses TRBV29-1 with TRBJ1-5, with D possibly being TRBD1 (5 bases). V dropped 4 bases and J dropped 4 bases, with 14 bases sitting between them. CDR3 length: 14 residues. Germline CDR1 and CDR2: SQVTM and ANQGSEA.

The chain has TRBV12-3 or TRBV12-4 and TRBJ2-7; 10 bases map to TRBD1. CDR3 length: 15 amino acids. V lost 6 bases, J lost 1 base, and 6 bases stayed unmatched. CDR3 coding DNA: TGTGCCAGCAGGAACCGGGACAGGGGTTCCTACGAGCAGTACTTC. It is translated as CASRNRDRGSYEQYF.

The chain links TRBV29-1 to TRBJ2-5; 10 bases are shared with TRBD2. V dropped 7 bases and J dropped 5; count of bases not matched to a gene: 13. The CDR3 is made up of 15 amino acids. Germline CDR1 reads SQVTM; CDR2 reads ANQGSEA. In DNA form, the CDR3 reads TGCAGCGGAGCTTCTGTAGCGGGAGGTGGTGAGACCCAGTACTTC. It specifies CSGASVAGGGETQYF.

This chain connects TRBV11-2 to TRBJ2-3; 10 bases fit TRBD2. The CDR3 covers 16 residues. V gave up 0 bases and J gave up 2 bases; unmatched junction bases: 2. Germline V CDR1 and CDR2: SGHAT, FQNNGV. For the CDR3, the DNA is TGTGCCAGCAGCTTAGAACTAGCGGGAACCACAGATACGCAGTATTTT. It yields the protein CASSLELAGTTDTQYF.

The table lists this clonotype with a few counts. The CDR3 DNA is TGTGCCAGCAGCTTAGTTCTGGCGGGAAAATACGAGCAGTACTTC. Protein product: CASSLVLAGKYEQYF. The chain combines TRBV7-2 with TRBJ2-7; D might be TRBD2 (6 bases). The CDR3 is made up of 15 amino acids. V was cut by 1 base and J by 4 bases, with 14 bases left in between. Germline values: CDR1 SGHTA, CDR2 FQGNSA.

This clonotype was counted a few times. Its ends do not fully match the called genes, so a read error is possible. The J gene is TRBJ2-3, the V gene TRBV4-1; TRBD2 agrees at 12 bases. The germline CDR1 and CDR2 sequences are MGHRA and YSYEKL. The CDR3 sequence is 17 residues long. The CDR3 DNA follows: TGCGCCAGTAGCCAAGAGACTAGCGGGAGACGTAAGGATACGCAGTATTTT. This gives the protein CASSQETSGRRKDTQYF.

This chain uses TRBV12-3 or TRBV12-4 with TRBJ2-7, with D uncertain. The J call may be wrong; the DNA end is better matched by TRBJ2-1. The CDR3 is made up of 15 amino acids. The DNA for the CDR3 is TGTGCCAGCAGTTTAGGGGGTCGGAATTCTGTCGAGCAGTTCTTC. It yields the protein CASSLGGRNSVEQFF.

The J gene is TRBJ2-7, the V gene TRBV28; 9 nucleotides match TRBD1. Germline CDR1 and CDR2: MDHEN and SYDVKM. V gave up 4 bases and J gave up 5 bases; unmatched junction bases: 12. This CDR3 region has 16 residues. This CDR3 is CASSYPGTGRLNEQYF. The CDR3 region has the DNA TGTGCCAGCAGTTATCCCGGGACAGGGAGACTCAACGAGCAGTACTTC.